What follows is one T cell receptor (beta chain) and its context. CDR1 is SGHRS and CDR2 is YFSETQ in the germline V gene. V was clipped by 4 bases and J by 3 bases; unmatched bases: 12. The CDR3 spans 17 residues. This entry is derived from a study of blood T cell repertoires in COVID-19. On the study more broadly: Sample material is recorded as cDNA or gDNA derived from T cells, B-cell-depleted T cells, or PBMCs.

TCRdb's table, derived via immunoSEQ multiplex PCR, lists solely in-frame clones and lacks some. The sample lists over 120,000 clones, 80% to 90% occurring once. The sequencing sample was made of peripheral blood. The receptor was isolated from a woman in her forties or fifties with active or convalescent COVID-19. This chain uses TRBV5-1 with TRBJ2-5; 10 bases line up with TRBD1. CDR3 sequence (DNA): TGCGCCAGCAGCGCTGGAGTCTACGGGACAGGGGAAGAGACCCAGTACTTC. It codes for CASSAGVYGTGEETQYF.